This TCR beta chain was sequenced for a study of shared clonotypes between healthy human individuals. Comment on this clone: Its antigen is unknown.

Trimming took off 2 bases at V and 1 base at J, with 12 bases between the two ends. This CDR3 has 16 amino acids. Germline CDR1 and CDR2: ENHRY and SYGVKD. Sequencing was at deep level. Per the original methods: Filtering differed, since immunoSEQ gave only junction sequences and no quality scores. Generated by immunoSEQ multiplex PCR, the TCRdb table keeps only in-frame clones and is missing some. V, J and clone size reflect that table, while D and trimming were determined from the DNA. The sample yields about 2.4 million clones, more than 85% seen once. General observations from the study: Among donors, the sharing of clonotypes was expected to be influenced by sequencing depth.

The source of this sequence is a young man in good health. Some clones in this sample may be carry-over from other donors' samples. Material for sequencing was naive CD4+ T cells from PBMCs. Subset noted: CD45RA+ positively selected. The chain uses TRBV10-3 and TRBJ2-1; the D gene is possibly TRBD2 (6 bases). The DNA for the CDR3 is TGTGCCATCAGTGAGGGACTAAATCCTTCCTACAATGAGCAGTTCTTC. It yields the protein CAISEGLNPSYNEQFF.